This T cell receptor beta chain was identified during a study of type 1 regulatory T cells. From the reads, TCRdb called clonotypes with MiXCR, one entry per CDR3 protein. The sample has 80,000 to 100,000 distinct CDR3 sequences; 31% are singletons. CDR1 and CDR2 (germline): DFQATT, SNEGSKA (reference sequence). Between the trimmed V and J ends, which lost 3 bases and 1 base, there was a span of 15 bases. This CDR3 region has 15 residues. The sequencing sample was made of CD4+ T cells, either the whole sample or a sorted fraction (not recorded which). The clonotype was recovered from a human donor in good health. V and J are TRBV20-1 and TRBJ2-5; perhaps D is TRBD1 or TRBD2 (5 bases each). The CDR3 nucleotides read TGCAGTGCTAGCGGTGACAAGGGACGCCAAGAGACCCAGTACTTC. Translated: CSASGDKGRQETQYF.